The T cell receptor (beta chain) under discussion was sequenced for a study of blood T cells in healthy people across ages. This clonotype has more than one count but fewer than ten. Germline CDR1 reads MDHEN; CDR2 reads SYDVKM. Trimming shortened V by 7 bases and J by 2 bases, and 14 bases separated the two germline ends. The CDR3 extends over 14 amino acids. A second about 7 to 12 cycle PCR used barcoded and J-beta primers. TCRdb reanalysed the 5' RACE reads using MiXCR and keeps one entry per CDR3 protein. The data hold hundreds of thousands of distinct CDR3 sequences, with 22% observed a single time.

The sequenced material came from blood. This TCR was recovered from a man between 65 and 80 years old in good health. This sequence joins TRBV28 and TRBJ1-2, with D possibly being TRBD1 (6 bases). CDR3 loop: CASTGGGQNYGYTF. In DNA form, the CDR3 reads TGTGCCAGCACCGGAGGGGGACAAAACTATGGCTACACCTTC.